This is a list of T cell receptor beta chains from one sample in a study of T cell responses to AZD1222 COVID-19 vaccine. The assay was immunoSEQ multiplex PCR, and TCRdb's table has in-frame clones only and misses some. The repertoire holds under 170,000 clones, with about 92% as singletons. The source material was peripheral blood, sampled 28 days after the second AZD1222 dose. The receptors shown here come from an adult who received the AZD1222 COVID-19 vaccine. Each CDR3 is given with its conserved first and last residue. D genes are given only for firm matches.

v_call,d_call,j_call,cdr3_aa
TRBV24-1,NA,TRBJ2-2,CATSETTANTGELFF
TRBV7-6,NA,TRBJ2-2,CASSQAPGHLNTGELFF
TRBV24-1,NA,TRBJ2-3,CATSDFQGGGTDTQYF
TRBV5-1,TRBD2,TRBJ2-1,CASSLTSGGFEQFF
TRBV24-1,NA,TRBJ1-5,CATSDSPTRGPYSNQPQHF
TRBV24-1,TRBD2,TRBJ2-1,CATSEGGRSSYNEQFF
TRBV10-1,NA,TRBJ2-2,CASAPKNGELFF
TRBV28,TRBD1,TRBJ1-2,CASSQTGGGSYGYTF
TRBV6-2/TRBV6-3,NA,TRBJ1-1,CASSYSRATEAFF
TRBV27,TRBD1,TRBJ1-1,CASSPWTGGSVNTEAFF
TRBV11-3,NA,TRBJ2-1,CASSPTTLELYNEQFF
TRBV27,TRBD1,TRBJ1-2,CASSSRQGTDGYTF
TRBV4-1,TRBD1,TRBJ1-2,CASSQDVGTGILNYGYTF
TRBV28,TRBD1,TRBJ1-6,CASGGAGQGISSYNSPLHF
TRBV5-6,NA,TRBJ1-5,CASSFRAGQPQHF
TRBV29-1,NA,TRBJ2-5,CSPIRGETQYF
TRBV29-1,NA,TRBJ1-1,CSVVEGGFVTEAFF
TRBV11-2,NA,TRBJ2-7,CASSLVGGGYGEQYF
TRBV5-4,NA,TRBJ1-1,CASSPPRGDTEAFF
TRBV27,TRBD2,TRBJ2-7,CASSSGFREDHEQYF
TRBV4-2,NA,TRBJ1-2,CASSQDPLIYGYTF